Below are 22 T cell receptor beta chains sequenced from a single sample in a study of spatial heterogeneity in lung cancer. The time point here: sample taken at primary tumor resection. Using its own MiXCR run on the 5' RACE reads, TCRdb lists one record per CDR3 protein. Here the sample spans thousands of distinct CDR3 sequences, 1.9% being singletons. The source was normal lung tissue next to the tumor, collected at surgery. Source of these receptors: a male donor with early-stage non-small cell lung cancer.

This clonotype rates as medium-sized. V usage is TRBV20-1 and J usage is TRBJ2-2; TRBD2 agrees at 13 bases. Germline V gives CDR1 DFQATT, CDR2 SNEGSKA (reference sequence). This CDR3 contains 15 residues. With 4 bases clipped from V and 5 bases from J, the junction kept 4 bases outside the gene matches. The DNA of the CDR3 is TGCAGTGCTAACCGACTAGCGGGGGGAACCGGGGAGCTGTTTTTT. It translates to CSANRLAGGTGELFF.

By sample fraction, this clonotype is medium-sized. This rearrangement joins TRBV7-2 to TRBJ2-7; no definite D call. CDR1 is SGHTA, CDR2 FQGNSA, per germline. CDR3 length equals 15 residues. V was trimmed by 5 bases and J by 0 bases, leaving 14 bases between them. CDR3 in DNA: TGTGCCAGCAGCCTGTCCGTGACCGACTCCTACGAGCAGTACTTC. Amino acid sequence: CASSLSVTDSYEQYF. The full variable domain, its missing parts supplied by reference TRBV7-2 and TRBJ2-7, is GAGVSQSPSNKVTEKGKDVELRCDPISGHTALYWYRQSLGQGLEFLIYFQGNSAPDKSGLPSDRFSAERTGGSVSTLTIQRTQQEDSAVYLCASSLSVTDSYEQYFGPGTRLTVT.

The table lists this clonotype with many counts. CDR3 region: CASSLSGLDSPLHF. As DNA, the CDR3 is TGCGCCAGCAGCTTGTCGGGGCTGGATTCACCCCTCCACTTT. The chain carries TRBV5-1 and TRBJ1-6, with a tentative D call TRBD1 (5 bases). CDR1 is SGHRS, CDR2 YFSETQ, per germline. The CDR3 consists of 14 residues. With 1 base removed from V and 8 bases from J, the gap between germline ends came to 10 bases.

At least ten counts were recorded for this clonotype. The chain recombines TRBV5-6 with TRBJ2-5; TRBD2 agrees at 9 bases. CDR3 length equals 16 residues. Trimming took 4 bases from V and 7 from J; bases not matched to a gene: 14. The germline gives CDR1 SGHDT, CDR2 YYEEEE. The CDR3 bases are TGTGCCAGCAGCGGTAGCGGGGGTACACGTAGGTTGACCCAGTACTTC. It encodes CASSGSGGTRRLTQYF.

This clonotype was seen many times. V is TRBV5-1 and J is TRBJ2-5; 7 bases line up with TRBD2. In germline, CDR1 is SGHRS, CDR2 YFSETQ. The CDR3 consists of 15 residues. The J segment lost 1 base and the V segment lost 4 bases, leaving 7 bases of the junction unmatched. The CDR3 DNA reads as TGCGCCAGCAGCCCGTCGGGAGGTCCCCAAGAGACCCAGTACTTC. Translation gives CASSPSGGPQETQYF.

This clonotype was seen a handful of times. Since a much larger clone is just one base distant, this may be a read error. This chain's CDR3 is CASSLGGPDEKLFF. The CDR3 nucleotides are TGTGCCAGCAGCTTAGGGGGCCCAGATGAAAAACTGTTTTTT. The chain couples TRBV7-2 to TRBJ1-4, with D possibly matching TRBD1 (5 bases). There are 14 residues in the CDR3. V was trimmed by 1 base and J by 6 bases, leaving 9 bases between them. CDR1 SGHTA and CDR2 FQGNSA come from the germline V gene.

By sample share, this clonotype is medium-sized. The gene calls are TRBV12-3 or TRBV12-4 and TRBJ2-1; a possible D gene is TRBD2 (5 bases). CDR3 length equals 15 residues. The V and J ends lost 2 bases and 3 bases respectively, with 11 bases between them. For the CDR3, the DNA is TGTGCCAGCAGTTTAAGGGCGGGCGGCTACAATGAGCAGTTCTTC. It codes for CASSLRAGGYNEQFF.

Judged by abundance, this clonotype is medium-sized (0.01 to 0.1%). The chain links TRBV11-1 to TRBJ2-1; 13 nucleotides match TRBD2. Germline CDR1 reads SGHAT; CDR2 reads FQDESV (reference sequence). The V and J ends lost 4 bases and 3 bases, in that order; junction bases with no gene match: 3. The CDR3 spans 16 residues. This CDR3 reads CASSWTSGGFYNEQFF. The CDR3 DNA follows: TGTGCCAGCAGCTGGACTAGCGGGGGATTCTACAATGAGCAGTTCTTC.

This clonotype is large by share. DNA for the CDR3: TGTGCCAGCAGGGGACAGGGGAACACCGGGGAGCTGTTTTTT. Translation: CASRGQGNTGELFF. V and J are TRBV7-2 and TRBJ2-2, with 9 bases matching TRBD1. Trimming removed 6 bases from V and 1 base from J; junction bases left unmatched: 0. Germline assignment: CDR1 SGHTA and CDR2 FQGNSA. CDR3 length equals 14 residues.

This clonotype is labeled as medium-sized. V usage is TRBV28 and J usage is TRBJ1-2; no clear D gene. The CDR3 runs 12 residues. V was trimmed by 5 bases and J by 3 bases, leaving 7 bases between them. Looked up from germline, CDR1 is MDHEN and CDR2 is SYDVKM. The CDR3 DNA reads as TGTGCCAGCAGTCTGAGCCACTATGGCTACACCTTC. Protein: CASSLSHYGYTF.

This clonotype was picked up many times. This sequence joins TRBV7-2 and TRBJ2-1; 7 bases are shared with TRBD1. This CDR3 is built from 14 residues. Germline V gives CDR1 SGHTA, CDR2 FQGNSA. The J segment lost 4 bases and the V segment lost 4 bases, leaving 4 bases of the junction unmatched. CDR3 sequence reads: CASSSGQLYNEQFF. In DNA, the CDR3 is TGTGCCAGCAGCTCGGGACAGCTATACAATGAGCAGTTCTTC.

This clonotype is large within its sample. The V gene is TRBV24-1, the J gene TRBJ2-3; tentative D call: TRBD2 (5 bases). Trimming took off 1 base at V and 3 bases at J, with 13 bases between the two ends. Germline CDR1 KGHDR, CDR2 SFDVKD. This CDR3 spans 16 amino acids. CDR3 coding DNA: TGTGCCACCAGTGATTTCGGGGAAGATGGTACAGATACGCAGTATTTT. Protein: CATSDFGEDGTDTQYF.

Judged by abundance, this clonotype is large (0.1 to 1%). This chain uses TRBV2 with TRBJ1-6; D unresolved. Trimming cost V 4 bases and J 0 bases, with 7 bases left between them. In germline, CDR1 is SNHLY, CDR2 FYNNEI. This CDR3 has 15 residues. For the CDR3, the DNA is TGTGCCAGCAGTGGAGGGAGCTCCTATAATTCACCCCTCCACTTT. Translation gives CASSGGSSYNSPLHF. Filled out from reference TRBV2 and TRBJ1-6, the complete variable domain reads EPEVTQTPSHQVTQMGQEVILRCVPISNHLYFYWYRQILGQKVEFLVSFYNNEISEKSEIFDDQFSVERPDGSNFTLKIRSTKLEDSAMYFCASSGGSSYNSPLHFGNGTRLTVT.

In this sample, this clonotype is medium-sized. CDR3 DNA: TGTGCCAGCAGCTTAGAAGGCAGGGCGGCTGAAAAACTGTTTTTT. This encodes CASSLEGRAAEKLFF. This rearrangement joins TRBV7-9 to TRBJ1-4, with D maybe TRBD1 (5 bases). Trimming took off 1 base at V and 7 bases at J, with 13 bases between the two ends. The CDR3 length is 15 residues. The germline V gene has CDR1 SEHNR and CDR2 FQNEAQ (reference sequence).

V gene TRBV6-5 combines with J gene TRBJ2-7; 7 bases line up with TRBD1. CDR3 size: 13 residues. Germline V gives CDR1 MNHEY, CDR2 SVGAGI. The V gene end was trimmed by 5 bases and the J gene end by 3 bases; junction bases not matched to a gene: 4. The DNA for the CDR3 is TGTGCCAGCAGTGAAGGGGGCGTCTACGAGCAGTACTTC. Amino acid sequence: CASSEGGVYEQYF.

There are many counts of this clonotype. J is TRBJ2-5 and V is TRBV28; D is ambiguous. V was trimmed by 6 bases and J by 4 bases, leaving 15 bases between them. Germline values: CDR1 MDHEN, CDR2 SYDVKM. The CDR3 length is 14 residues. The CDR3 DNA sequence: TGTGCCAGCAGGTCCCGGGTATGGGGAGAGACCCAGTACTTC. Translation: CASRSRVWGETQYF. The complete variable domain, with remaining parts taken from reference TRBV28 and TRBJ2-5, reads DVKVTQSSRYLVKRTGEKVFLECVQDMDHENMFWYRQDPGLGLRLIYFSYDVKMKEKGDIPEGYSVSREKKERFSLILESASTNQTSMYLCASRSRVWGETQYFGPGTRLLVL.

This clonotype was counted many times. V usage is TRBV12-3 or TRBV12-4 and J usage is TRBJ2-7; tentative D call: TRBD1 (6 bases). V shed 6 bases and J shed 2 bases, with 17 bases lying between them. CDR3 length: 15 amino acids. DNA of the CDR3: TGTGCCAGCAGCCCTTGGCTTGACAGGACCTACGAGCAGTACTTC. Translating gives CASSPWLDRTYEQYF.

By frequency in the sample, this clonotype is large. The gene calls are TRBV5-4 and TRBJ1-3, with 7 bases identical to TRBD1. CDR1 and CDR2 from the germline V gene are SGHNT and YYREEE (reference sequence). The CDR3 runs 16 residues. The ends lost 0 bases at V and 0 bases at J; junction bases unmatched: 3. CDR3 nucleotide sequence: TGTGCCAGCAGCTTGGAGACAGGGACCTCTGGAAACACCATATATTTT. It specifies CASSLETGTSGNTIYF.

This clonotype is categorized as medium-sized. This chain connects TRBV11-2 to TRBJ2-1, with 7 bases fitting TRBD2. There are 15 residues in the CDR3. Unmatched junction bases numbered 13, after V lost 5 bases and J lost 9 bases. Per germline, CDR1 SGHAT and CDR2 FQNNGV. CDR3 amino acids: CASSLRLAQGSEQFF. CDR3 DNA: TGTGCCAGCAGCCTCAGACTAGCCCAGGGTAGTGAGCAGTTCTTC.

Relative to its sample, this clonotype is hyperexpanded. The chain recombines TRBV10-3 with TRBJ2-3, with D maybe TRBD1 (5 bases). V shed 2 bases and J shed 6 bases, with 15 bases lying between them. The CDR3 is 15 amino acids. Germline V gives CDR1 ENHRY, CDR2 SYGVKD. The DNA of the CDR3 is TGTGCCATCAGTGAGGACAGCAGTCCACAGGATACGCAGTATTTT. Its protein is CAISEDSSPQDTQYF.

By proportion, this clonotype is medium-sized. The chain carries TRBV6-2 or TRBV6-3 and TRBJ2-5, with TRBD2 as a possible D gene (5 bases). Looked up from germline, CDR1 is MNHEY and CDR2 is SVGEGT. This CDR3 is 12 amino acids long. Between the trimmed V and J ends, which lost 6 bases and 5 bases, there was a span of 10 bases. The CDR3 DNA is TGTGCCAGCAGCTTGGACTTGGAGACCCAGTACTTC. Residues: CASSLDLETQYF.

This clonotype is medium-sized. The chain links TRBV7-2 to TRBJ1-6, with D possibly matching TRBD1 (6 bases). Germline V lookup: CDR1 SGHTA, CDR2 FQGNSA. The CDR3 is 15 residues long. V was shortened by 8 bases and J by 6 bases, with 17 bases between the two germline ends. This chain's CDR3 is CASSIRGIGNSPLHF. The CDR3 nucleotides read TGTGCCAGCTCAATTAGGGGGATCGGTAATTCACCCCTCCACTTT. Full variable domain (outside the CDR3, taken from reference TRBV7-2 and TRBJ1-6): GAGVSQSPSNKVTEKGKDVELRCDPISGHTALYWYRQSLGQGLEFLIYFQGNSAPDKSGLPSDRFSAERTGGSVSTLTIQRTQQEDSAVYLCASSIRGIGNSPLHFGNGTRLTVT.